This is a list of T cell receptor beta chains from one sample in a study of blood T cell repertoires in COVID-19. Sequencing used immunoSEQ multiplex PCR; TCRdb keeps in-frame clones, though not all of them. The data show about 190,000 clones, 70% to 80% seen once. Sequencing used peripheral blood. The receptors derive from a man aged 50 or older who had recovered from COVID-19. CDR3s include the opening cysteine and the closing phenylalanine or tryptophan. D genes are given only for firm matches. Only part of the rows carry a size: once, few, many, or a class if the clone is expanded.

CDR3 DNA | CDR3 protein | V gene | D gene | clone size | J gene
TGTGCCAGCAGCTTGTTGGGGCCAGATACGCAGTATTTT | CASSLLGPDTQYF | TRBV7-9 | - | many | TRBJ2-3
TGTGCCAGCCAGGGGGCAGGGGTTGATCACGGTAGAGCTTTCTTT | CASQGAGVDHGRAFF | TRBV2 | TRBD1 | - | TRBJ1-1
TGTGCCAGCTCACCCCCCACGGGAGGGCCCTCCGGCACCGGGGAGCTGTTTTTT | CASSPPTGGPSGTGELFF | TRBV18 | TRBD2 | few | TRBJ2-2
TGTGCCAGCAGCTTATTCGGGCAGGGGGATTCACCCCTCCACTTT | CASSLFGQGDSPLHF | TRBV7-3 | TRBD1 | few | TRBJ1-6
TGCAGCGATCGGACTAGCGGGAGTTTACAGCAGTTCTTC | CSDRTSGSLQQFF | TRBV29-1 | TRBD2 | - | TRBJ2-1
TGTGCCAGCAGCTTGGCAGGGGGATACACAGATACGCAGTATTTT | CASSLAGGYTDTQYF | TRBV5-8 | TRBD1 | - | TRBJ2-3
TGTGCCAGCAGTTACTCAGGGCGGGAGGGAATCAATGAGCAGTTCTTC | CASSYSGREGINEQFF | TRBV6-5 | TRBD2 | - | TRBJ2-1
TGCGCCAGCAGTGAACGACAGGGAGTCACTGAAGCTTTCTTT | CASSERQGVTEAFF | TRBV10-1 | TRBD1 | many | TRBJ1-1
TGCGCCAGCAGCCCCGACGGGGCAGGGGCCGGCAGGCCCCAGCATTTT | CASSPDGAGAGRPQHF | TRBV5-1 | - | few | TRBJ1-5
TGTGCCAGCAGCTTAACGGGGGCTAGCGGGAGGGCCAATGAGCAGTTCTTC | CASSLTGASGRANEQFF | TRBV7-3 | TRBD2 | - | TRBJ2-1
TGTGCCACCAGCAGAGGATCGGGACAGGGTAATGAAAAACTGTTTTTT | CATSRGSGQGNEKLFF | TRBV15 | TRBD1 | - | TRBJ1-4
TGTGCCAGCAGCCCCTACCAGGGTGAAGCTTTCTTT | CASSPYQGEAFF | TRBV7-9 | - | - | TRBJ1-1
TGCGCCAGCAGTGACCGGACAGGGACCGACGAGCAGTACTTC | CASSDRTGTDEQYF | TRBV10-1 | TRBD1 | - | TRBJ2-7
TGTGCCAGCAGCCCTTCTAGCGGAGGGTCCTCGTACGAGCAGTACTTC | CASSPSSGGSSYEQYF | TRBV3-1/TRBV3-2 | TRBD2 | few | TRBJ2-7
TGTGCCAGCAGCGCCGGACAGGGGAAGAATTCACCCCTCCACTTT | CASSAGQGKNSPLHF | TRBV9 | TRBD1 | - | TRBJ1-6
TGTGCCTGGACGGCGGGGCAGGGAGTTTCAGATACGCAGTATTTT | CAWTAGQGVSDTQYF | TRBV30 | - | - | TRBJ2-3
TGCAGCGTCAGACAGGGATGGAACTATGGCTACACCTTC | CSVRQGWNYGYTF | TRBV29-1 | TRBD1 | - | TRBJ1-2
TGCGCCAGCAGGGCTGGACTAGCGGGAGGATGGTACGAGCAGTACTTC | CASRAGLAGGWYEQYF | TRBV5-1 | TRBD2 | - | TRBJ2-7
TGCGCCAGCAGTATGACTAGTCTCGAGCAGTACTTC | CASSMTSLEQYF | TRBV10-2 | - | - | TRBJ2-7
TGTGCCAGCAGGTTTAGCCAGAGCTCCTACAATGAGCAGTTCTTC | CASRFSQSSYNEQFF | TRBV7-8 | - | - | TRBJ2-1
TGTGCCTGGAGTGTTTTAGGACTAGCGGGAGGGTCCACAGATACGCAGTATTTT | CAWSVLGLAGGSTDTQYF | TRBV30 | TRBD2 | once | TRBJ2-3
TGTGCCAGCAATCACAAATTGGGGACAGGTACCAATCAGCCCCAGCATTTT | CASNHKLGTGTNQPQHF | TRBV2 | TRBD1 | - | TRBJ1-5
TGTGCCAGCAGCCCGCCTGGCGGGAGGCACGCAGAGTACTTC | CASSPPGGRHAEYF | TRBV5-6 | TRBD2 | - | TRBJ2-5
TGCGCCAGCAGACGGGACAGACGTAAATTCTCCTACGAGCAGTACTTC | CASRRDRRKFSYEQYF | TRBV10-1 | TRBD1 | - | TRBJ2-7
TGTGCCAGCAGACCGGGACAGGGGAGCACTGAAGCTTTCTTT | CASRPGQGSTEAFF | TRBV7-9 | TRBD1 | - | TRBJ1-1
TGTGCCAGCAGCTCCAGACTAGCTTCCGAAATTCAGTACTTC | CASSSRLASEIQYF | TRBV13 | TRBD2 | - | TRBJ2-4
TGTGCCATCACCACGGCAGGAAGCACAGATACGCAGTATTTT | CAITTAGSTDTQYF | TRBV10-3 | - | - | TRBJ2-3
TGTGCCAGCAGCCCCGGGACTAGCGGACTTTCCTACGAGCAGTACTTC | CASSPGTSGLSYEQYF | TRBV11-3 | TRBD2 | - | TRBJ2-7
TGTGCCAGTAGTATTCGGCAGGGGGCCGGAAACACTGAAGCTTTCTTT | CASSIRQGAGNTEAFF | TRBV19 | TRBD1 | few | TRBJ1-1
TGTGCCAGCTCAACCACCGACAAGGAGCCCCAGCATTTT | CASSTTDKEPQHF | TRBV18 | - | - | TRBJ1-5